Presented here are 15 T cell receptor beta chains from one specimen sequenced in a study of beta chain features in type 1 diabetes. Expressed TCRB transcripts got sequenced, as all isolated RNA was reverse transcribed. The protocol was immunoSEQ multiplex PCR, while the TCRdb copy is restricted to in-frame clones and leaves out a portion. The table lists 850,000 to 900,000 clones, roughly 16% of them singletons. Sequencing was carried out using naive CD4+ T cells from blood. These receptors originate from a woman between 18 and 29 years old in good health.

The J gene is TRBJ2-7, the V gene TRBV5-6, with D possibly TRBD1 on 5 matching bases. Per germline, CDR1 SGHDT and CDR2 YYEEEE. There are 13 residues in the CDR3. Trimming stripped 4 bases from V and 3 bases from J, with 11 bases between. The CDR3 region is CASSPAGIYEQYF. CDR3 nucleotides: TGTGCCAGCAGCCCCGCAGGGATCTACGAGCAGTACTTC.

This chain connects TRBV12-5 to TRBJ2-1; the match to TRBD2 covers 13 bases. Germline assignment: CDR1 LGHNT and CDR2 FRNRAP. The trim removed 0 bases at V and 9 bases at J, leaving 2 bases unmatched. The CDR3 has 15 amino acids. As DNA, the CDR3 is TGTGCTAGTGGTTTGGTACTAGCGGGAGGGTTTGAGCAGTTCTTC. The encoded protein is CASGLVLAGGFEQFF. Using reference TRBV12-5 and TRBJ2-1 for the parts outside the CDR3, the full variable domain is DARVTQTPRHKVTEMGQEVTMRCQPILGHNTVFWYRQTMMQGLELLAYFRNRAPLDDSGMPKDRFSAEMPDATLATLKIQPSEPRDSAVYFCASGLVLAGGFEQFFGPGTRLTVL.

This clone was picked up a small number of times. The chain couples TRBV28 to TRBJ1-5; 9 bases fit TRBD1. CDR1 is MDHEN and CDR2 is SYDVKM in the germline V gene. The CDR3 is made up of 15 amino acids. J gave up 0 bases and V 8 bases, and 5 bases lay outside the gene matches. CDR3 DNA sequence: TGTGCCAGCGCGACAGGGGGGGATAGCAATCAGCCCCAGCATTTT. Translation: CASATGGDSNQPQHF.

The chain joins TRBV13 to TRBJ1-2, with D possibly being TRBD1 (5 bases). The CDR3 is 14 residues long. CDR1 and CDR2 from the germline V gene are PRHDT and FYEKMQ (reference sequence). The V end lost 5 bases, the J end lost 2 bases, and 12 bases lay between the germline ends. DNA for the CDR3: TGTGCCAGCAGCACAAGGCAGGGAAACTATGGCTACACCTTC. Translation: CASSTRQGNYGYTF.

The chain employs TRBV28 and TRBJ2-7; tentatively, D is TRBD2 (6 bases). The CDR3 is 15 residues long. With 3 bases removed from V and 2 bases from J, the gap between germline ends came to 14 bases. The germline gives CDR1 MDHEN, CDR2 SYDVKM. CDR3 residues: CASSLWGGRPYEQYF. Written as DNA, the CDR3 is TGTGCCAGCAGTTTGTGGGGAGGCAGGCCCTACGAGCAGTACTTC.

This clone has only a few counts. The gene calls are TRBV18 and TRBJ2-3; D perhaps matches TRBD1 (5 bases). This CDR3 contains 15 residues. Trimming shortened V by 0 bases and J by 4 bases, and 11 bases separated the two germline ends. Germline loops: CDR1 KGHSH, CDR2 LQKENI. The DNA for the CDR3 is TGTGCCAGCTCACCACCTCAGGGAATAGCAGATACGCAGTATTTT. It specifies CASSPPQGIADTQYF.

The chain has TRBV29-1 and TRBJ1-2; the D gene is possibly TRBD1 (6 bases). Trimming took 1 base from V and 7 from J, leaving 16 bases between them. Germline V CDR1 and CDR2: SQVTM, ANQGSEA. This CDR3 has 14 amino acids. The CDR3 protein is CSVEGFSPGVGYTF. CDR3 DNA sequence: TGCAGCGTTGAAGGGTTCAGCCCAGGGGTTGGCTACACCTTC. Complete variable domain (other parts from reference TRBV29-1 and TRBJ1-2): SAVISQKPSRDICQRGTSLTIQCQVDSQVTMMFWYRQQPGQSLTLIATANQGSEATYESGFVIDKFPISRPNLTFSTLTVSNMSPEDSSIYLCSVEGFSPGVGYTFGSGTRLTVV.

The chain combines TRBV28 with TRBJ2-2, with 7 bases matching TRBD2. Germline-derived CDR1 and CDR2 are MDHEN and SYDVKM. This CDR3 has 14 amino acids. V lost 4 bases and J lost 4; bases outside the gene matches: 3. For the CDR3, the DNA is TGTGCCAGCAGTTCCGGGACTACCACCGGGGAGCTGTTTTTT. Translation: CASSSGTTTGELFF.

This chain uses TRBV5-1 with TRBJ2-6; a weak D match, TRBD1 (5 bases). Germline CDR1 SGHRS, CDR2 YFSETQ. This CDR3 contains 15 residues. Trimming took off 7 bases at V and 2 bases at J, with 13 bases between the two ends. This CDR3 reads CASETGFTGANVLTF. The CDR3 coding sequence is TGCGCCAGCGAAACAGGATTTACTGGGGCCAACGTCCTGACTTTC.

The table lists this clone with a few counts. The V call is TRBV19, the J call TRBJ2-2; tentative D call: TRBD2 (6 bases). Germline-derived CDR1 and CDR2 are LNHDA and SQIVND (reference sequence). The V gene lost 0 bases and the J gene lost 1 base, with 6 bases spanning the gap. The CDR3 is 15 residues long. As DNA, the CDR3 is TGTGCCAGTAGTATAGAGGGAGGGAACACCGGGGAGCTGTTTTTT. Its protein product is CASSIEGGNTGELFF.

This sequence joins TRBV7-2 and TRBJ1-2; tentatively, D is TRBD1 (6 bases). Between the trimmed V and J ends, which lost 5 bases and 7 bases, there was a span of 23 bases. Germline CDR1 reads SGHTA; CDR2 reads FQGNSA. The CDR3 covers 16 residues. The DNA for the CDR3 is TGTGCCAGCAGCGACCATACACAGCGCGGGGGGCGTGGCTACACCTTC. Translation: CASSDHTQRGGRGYTF.

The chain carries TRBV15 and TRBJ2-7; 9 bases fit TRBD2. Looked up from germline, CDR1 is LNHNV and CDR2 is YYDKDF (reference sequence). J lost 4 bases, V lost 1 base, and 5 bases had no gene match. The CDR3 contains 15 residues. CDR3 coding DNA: TGTGCCACCAGCAGAGTCACAGCGGGAGGTTACGAGCAGTACTTC. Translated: CATSRVTAGGYEQYF.

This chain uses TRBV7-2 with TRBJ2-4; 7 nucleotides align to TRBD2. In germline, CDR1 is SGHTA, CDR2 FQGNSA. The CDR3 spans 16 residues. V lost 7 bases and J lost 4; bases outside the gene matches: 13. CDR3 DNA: TGTGCCAGCACCAACTCCGGGGGGAAGACGAAAAACATTCAGTACTTC. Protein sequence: CASTNSGGKTKNIQYF.

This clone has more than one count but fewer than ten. The CDR3 sequence is CASSRITGQGHNEQFF. For the CDR3, the DNA is TGTGCCAGCTCACGAATCACGGGACAGGGTCACAATGAGCAGTTCTTC. This chain links TRBV18 with TRBJ2-1; 9 bases are shared with TRBD1. Germline CDR1 reads KGHSH; CDR2 reads LQKENI. V gave up 4 bases and J gave up 5 bases; unmatched junction bases: 9. The CDR3 spans 16 residues. The full variable domain, with the rest looked up from reference TRBV18 and TRBJ2-1, is NAGVMQNPRHLVRRRGQEARLRCSPMKGHSHVYWYRQLPEEGLKFMVYLQKENIIDESGMPKERFSAEFPKEGPSILRIQQVVRGDSAAYFCASSRITGQGHNEQFFGPGTRLTVL.

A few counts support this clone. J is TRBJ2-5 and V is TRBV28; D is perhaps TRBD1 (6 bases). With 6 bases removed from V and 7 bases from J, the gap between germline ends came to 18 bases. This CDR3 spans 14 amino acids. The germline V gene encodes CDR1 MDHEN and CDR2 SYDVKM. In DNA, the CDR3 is TGTGCCAGCAGCCTGAGGGGGAGCAGAGGGACCCAGTACTTC. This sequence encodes CASSLRGSRGTQYF.